This is a list of T cell receptor beta chains from one sample in a study of cytomegalovirus exposure and HLA in healthy donors. TCRdb keeps only in-frame clones here, not all; method: immunoSEQ multiplex PCR. This table holds about 150,000 clones, roughly 9.8% found once. Sequencing input: PBMCs. Source of these receptors: a man aged 50 to 60 in good health and CMV-seronegative. CDR3s include the opening cysteine and the closing phenylalanine or tryptophan. A D gene is named only where the DNA matches it firmly. A row's size may be missing; if present it is once, few, many or a size class.

size	V	D	J	CDR3	DNA
NA	TRBV5-1	TRBD1	TRBJ1-6	CASSFSRDSNSPLHF	TGCGCCAGCAGCTTTTCTCGGGACAGCAATTCACCCCTCCACTTT
few	TRBV10-2	NA	TRBJ2-7	CASSDGRRYEQYF	TGCGCCAGCAGTGATGGGAGACGCTACGAGCAGTACTTC
NA	TRBV6-6	NA	TRBJ2-6	CASSYSRGSGANVLTF	TGTGCCAGCAGTTACTCTAGGGGCAGCGGGGCCAACGTCCTGACTTTC
NA	TRBV30	NA	TRBJ1-4	CAWSVVVGANEKLFF	TGTGCCTGGAGTGTAGTGGTAGGGGCTAATGAAAAACTGTTTTTT
few	TRBV6-1	TRBD1	TRBJ2-7	CASIGGGDRFYEQYF	TGTGCCAGCATAGGTGGTGGGGACAGATTCTACGAGCAGTACTTC
NA	TRBV18	TRBD1	TRBJ1-4	CASSLHRGPEEKLFF	TGTGCCAGCTCACTCCACAGGGGCCCGGAGGAAAAACTGTTTTTT
NA	TRBV23-1	TRBD1	TRBJ1-1	CASSPGTGTVGTEAFF	TGCGCCAGCAGTCCCGGGACAGGGACGGTAGGCACTGAAGCTTTCTTT
NA	TRBV7-2	NA	TRBJ1-2	CASSLQAGVDGYTF	TGTGCCAGCAGCTTACAGGCAGGGGTAGACGGCTACACCTTC
few	TRBV2	NA	TRBJ2-1	CASSLLAVNNEQFF	TGTGCCAGCAGCCTCCTTGCAGTTAACAATGAGCAGTTCTTC
NA	TRBV9	TRBD1	TRBJ1-1	CASSARTGRDTEAFF	TGTGCCAGCAGCGCAAGGACAGGGAGGGACACTGAAGCTTTCTTT
NA	TRBV7-9	NA	TRBJ1-3	CASSPGIQTILSGNTIYF	TGTGCCAGCAGCCCCGGGATCCAAACCATTCTTTCTGGAAACACCATATATTTT
few	TRBV29-1	NA	TRBJ1-5	CSVRNGSNQPQHF	TGCAGCGTGCGGAACGGAAGCAATCAGCCCCAGCATTTT
few	TRBV10-3	NA	TRBJ2-7	CAIMSGHEQYF	TGTGCCATCATGTCTGGCCACGAGCAGTACTTC
NA	TRBV29-1	TRBD2	TRBJ2-7	CSVSLAGGTSSYEQYF	TGCAGCGTTAGTCTAGCGGGGGGTACAAGCTCCTACGAGCAGTACTTC
NA	TRBV2	TRBD1	TRBJ2-3	CASSGQGADTQYF	TGTGCCAGCAGTGGACAGGGGGCAGATACGCAGTATTTT
NA	TRBV9	TRBD2	TRBJ2-3	CASSAVAGETDTQYF	TGTGCCAGCAGCGCAGTAGCGGGGGAAACAGATACGCAGTATTTT
NA	TRBV28	TRBD2	TRBJ2-1	CASRGPSGSRTYNEQFF	TGTGCCAGCAGGGGTCCTAGCGGGAGTCGGACCTACAATGAGCAGTTCTTC
few	TRBV25-1	TRBD1	TRBJ2-2	CASSDGGQAWAGELFF	TGTGCCAGCAGTGACGGTGGACAGGCTTGGGCCGGGGAGCTGTTTTTT
NA	TRBV5-1	NA	TRBJ1-1	CASSFTGSMNTEAFF	TGCGCCAGCAGCTTCACAGGGTCGATGAACACTGAAGCTTTCTTT
NA	TRBV9	NA	TRBJ1-2	CASSVGRGSDYGYTF	TGTGCCAGCAGCGTAGGGAGGGGCTCGGACTATGGCTACACCTTC
few	TRBV7-9	TRBD1	TRBJ2-7	CASSRGQGGYEQYF	TGTGCCAGCAGCAGAGGACAGGGTGGTTACGAGCAGTACTTC
few	TRBV19	NA	TRBJ1-6	CASSDRTARNSPLHF	TGTGCCAGTAGTGACCGGACAGCCAGGAATTCACCCCTCCACTTT
few	TRBV27	TRBD1	TRBJ1-5	CASSSTGDQPQHF	TGTGCCAGCAGTTCCACAGGGGATCAGCCCCAGCATTTT
NA	TRBV6-5	NA	TRBJ1-1	CASSYGGFGRVAAFF	TGTGCCAGCAGTTACGGGGGGTTTGGTAGAGTTGCAGCTTTCTTT
many	TRBV4-2	NA	TRBJ1-5	CASSPQGNGNQPQHF	TGTGCCAGCAGCCCTCAGGGGAATGGCAATCAGCCCCAGCATTTT
NA	TRBV5-4	TRBD1	TRBJ2-5	CASSLYRGNQETQYF	TGTGCCAGCAGCTTGTACAGGGGGAACCAAGAGACCCAGTACTTC
few	TRBV5-6	NA	TRBJ2-3	CASSLLQRGTDTQYF	TGTGCCAGCAGCTTGTTGCAGCGAGGCACAGATACGCAGTATTTT
few	TRBV5-1	NA	TRBJ1-2	CASRRQVSQYGYTF	TGCGCCAGCAGAAGACAGGTCTCCCAATATGGCTACACCTTC
few	TRBV14	TRBD2	TRBJ2-2	CASSPGLGVLPGTGELFF	TGTGCCAGCAGTCCGGGACTAGGGGTACTCCCGGGCACCGGGGAGCTGTTTTTT
few	TRBV7-9	TRBD1	TRBJ2-7	CASSRNRGAYEQYF	TGTGCCAGCAGCCGTAACAGGGGAGCCTACGAGCAGTACTTC